This T cell receptor beta chain was identified in a study of technical replicates of blood from four donors. V lost 0 bases and J lost 8; bases outside the gene matches: 0. The germline CDR1 and CDR2 sequences are SGDLS and YYNGEE. The CDR3 has 12 amino acids. This clone has only a few counts. The assay was immunoSEQ multiplex PCR, and TCRdb's table has in-frame clones only and misses some. The data contain tens of thousands of clones, under 99% of them seen just once; the ten biggest clones take up over 0.2%. This receptor was taken from a human donor in good health. The material sequenced was T cells isolated from PBMCs. V and J are TRBV9 and TRBJ1-2, with 8 positions matching TRBD1. CDR3: CASSVAGGGYTF. As DNA, the CDR3 is TGTGCCAGCAGCGTAGCAGGGGGCGGCTACACCTTC.